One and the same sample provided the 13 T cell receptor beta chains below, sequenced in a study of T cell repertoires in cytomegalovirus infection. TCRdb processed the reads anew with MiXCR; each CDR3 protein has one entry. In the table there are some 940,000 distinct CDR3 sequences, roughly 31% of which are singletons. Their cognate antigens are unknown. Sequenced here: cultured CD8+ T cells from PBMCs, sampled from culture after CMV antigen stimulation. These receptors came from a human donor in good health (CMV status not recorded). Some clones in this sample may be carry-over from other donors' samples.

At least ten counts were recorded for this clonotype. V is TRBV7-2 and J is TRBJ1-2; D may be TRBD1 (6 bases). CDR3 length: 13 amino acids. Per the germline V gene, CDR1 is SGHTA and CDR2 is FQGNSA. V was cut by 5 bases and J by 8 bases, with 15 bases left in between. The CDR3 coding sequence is TGTGCCAGCAGCCAAACAGGGAAGGTCGGCTACACCTTC. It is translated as CASSQTGKVGYTF. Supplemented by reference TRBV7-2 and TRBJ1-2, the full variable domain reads GAGVSQSPSNKVTEKGKDVELRCDPISGHTALYWYRQSLGQGLEFLIYFQGNSAPDKSGLPSDRFSAERTGGSVSTLTIQRTQQEDSAVYLCASSQTGKVGYTFGSGTRLTVV.

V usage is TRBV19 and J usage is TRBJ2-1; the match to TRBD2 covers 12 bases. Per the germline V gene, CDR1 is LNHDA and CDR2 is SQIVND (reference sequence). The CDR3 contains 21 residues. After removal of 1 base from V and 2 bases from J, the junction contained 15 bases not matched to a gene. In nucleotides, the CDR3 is TGTGCCAGTAGTATAGCTCCCGGACTAGCGGGGCCTTCGGGGGCCTACAATGAGCAGTTCTTC. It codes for CASSIAPGLAGPSGAYNEQFF.

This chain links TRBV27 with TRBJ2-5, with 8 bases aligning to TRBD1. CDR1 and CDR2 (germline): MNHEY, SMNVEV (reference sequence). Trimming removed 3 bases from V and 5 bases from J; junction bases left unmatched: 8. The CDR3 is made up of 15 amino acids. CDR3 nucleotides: TGTGCCAGCAGTTTCTTACAGGGGGTCGTCGAGACCCAGTACTTC. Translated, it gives CASSFLQGVVETQYF.

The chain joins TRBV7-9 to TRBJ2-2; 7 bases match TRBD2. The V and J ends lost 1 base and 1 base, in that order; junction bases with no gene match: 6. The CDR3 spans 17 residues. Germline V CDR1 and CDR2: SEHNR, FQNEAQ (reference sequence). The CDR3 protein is CASSLDLLAVNTGELFF. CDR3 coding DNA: TGTGCCAGCAGCTTAGATCTGCTAGCGGTGAACACCGGGGAGCTGTTTTTT.

As DNA, the CDR3 is TGTGCCAGCAGCCAAGATTGGCCCGGGAATGAGCAGTTCTTC. Amino acid sequence: CASSQDWPGNEQFF. The V call is TRBV14, the J call TRBJ2-1; D not certain. This CDR3 region has 14 residues. CDR1 and CDR2 (germline): SGHDN, FVKESK. Trimming removed 0 bases at V and 7 bases at J, with 10 bases between.

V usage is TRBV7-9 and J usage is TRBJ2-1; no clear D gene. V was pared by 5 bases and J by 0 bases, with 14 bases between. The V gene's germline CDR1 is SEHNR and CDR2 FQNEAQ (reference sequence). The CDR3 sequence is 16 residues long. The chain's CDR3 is CASSPRDPSSYNEQFF. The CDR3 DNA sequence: TGTGCCAGCAGCCCGCGAGACCCGAGCTCCTACAATGAGCAGTTCTTC.

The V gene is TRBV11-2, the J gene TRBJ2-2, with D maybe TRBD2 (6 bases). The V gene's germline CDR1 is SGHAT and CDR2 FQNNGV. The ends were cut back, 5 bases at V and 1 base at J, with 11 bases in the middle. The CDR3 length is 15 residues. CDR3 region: CASSPWRENTGELFF. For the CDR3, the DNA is TGTGCCAGCAGCCCCTGGAGGGAGAACACCGGGGAGCTGTTTTTT.

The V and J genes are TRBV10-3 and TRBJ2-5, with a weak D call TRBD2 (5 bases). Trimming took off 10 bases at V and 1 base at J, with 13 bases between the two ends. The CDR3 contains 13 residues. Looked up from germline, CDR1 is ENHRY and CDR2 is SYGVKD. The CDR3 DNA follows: TGTGCCACCGGGGAGCGGAGCCAAGAGACCCAGTACTTC. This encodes CATGERSQETQYF.

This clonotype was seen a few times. The chain's CDR3 is CASSQDRTPNNEQFF. Here the CDR3 DNA reads TGCGCCAGCAGCCAAGACCGGACACCAAACAATGAGCAGTTCTTC. The rearrangement links TRBV4-1 to TRBJ2-1; D might be TRBD1 (5 bases). Per the germline V gene, CDR1 is MGHRA and CDR2 is YSYEKL. The CDR3 extends over 15 amino acids. The germline V and J ends were trimmed by 0 bases and 5 bases, with 11 bases remaining between them.

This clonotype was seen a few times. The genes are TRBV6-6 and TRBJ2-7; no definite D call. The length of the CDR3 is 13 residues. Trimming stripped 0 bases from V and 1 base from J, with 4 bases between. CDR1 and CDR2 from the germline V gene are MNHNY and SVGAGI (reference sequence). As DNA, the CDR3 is TGTGCCAGCAGTTACTCTCCATCCTACGAGCAGTACTTC. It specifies CASSYSPSYEQYF.

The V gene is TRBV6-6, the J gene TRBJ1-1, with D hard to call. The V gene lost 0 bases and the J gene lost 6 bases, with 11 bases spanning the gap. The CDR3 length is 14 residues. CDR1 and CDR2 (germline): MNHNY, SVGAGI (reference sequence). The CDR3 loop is CASSYSIMSAEAFF. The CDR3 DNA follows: TGTGCCAGCAGTTACTCGATAATGTCAGCTGAAGCTTTCTTT.

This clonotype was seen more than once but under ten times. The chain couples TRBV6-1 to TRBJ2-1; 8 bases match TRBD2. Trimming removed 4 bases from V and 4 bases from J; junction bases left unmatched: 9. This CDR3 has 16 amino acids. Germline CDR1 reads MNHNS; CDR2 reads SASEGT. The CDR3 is CASSVDERGHYNEQFF. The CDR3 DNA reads TGTGCCAGCAGTGTCGACGAGCGGGGGCATTACAATGAGCAGTTCTTC.

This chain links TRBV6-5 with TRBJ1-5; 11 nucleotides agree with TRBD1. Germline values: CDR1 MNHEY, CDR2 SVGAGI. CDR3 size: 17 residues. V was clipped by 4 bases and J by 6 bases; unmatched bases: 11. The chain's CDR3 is CASSFYRPGQGVQPQHF. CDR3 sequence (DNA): TGTGCCAGCAGTTTCTACCGACCGGGACAGGGGGTTCAGCCCCAGCATTTT.